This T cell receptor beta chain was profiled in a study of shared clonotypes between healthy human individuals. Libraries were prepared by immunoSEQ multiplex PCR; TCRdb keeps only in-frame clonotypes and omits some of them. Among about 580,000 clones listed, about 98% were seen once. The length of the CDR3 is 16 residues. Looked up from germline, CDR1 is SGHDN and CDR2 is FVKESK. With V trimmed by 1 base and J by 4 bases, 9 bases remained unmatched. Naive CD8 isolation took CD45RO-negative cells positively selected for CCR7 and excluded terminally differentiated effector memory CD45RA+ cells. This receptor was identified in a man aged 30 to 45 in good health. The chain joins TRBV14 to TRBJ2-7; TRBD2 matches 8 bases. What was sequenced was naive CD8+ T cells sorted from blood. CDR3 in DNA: TGTGCCAGCAGCCAAGGTTCGGTAGCGGGACGTTACGAGCAGTACTTC. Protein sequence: CASSQGSVAGRYEQYF.